Listed below are T cell receptor beta chains from one sample, sequenced in a study of Graves' ophthalmopathy and Graves' hyperthyroidism. TCRdb fed the multiplex PCR reads into MiXCR, producing one record per CDR3 protein. The sample contains about 370,000 distinct CDR3 sequences, about a sixth of which appear only once. The sample taken for sequencing was peripheral blood. These receptors were obtained from an adult woman with stable Graves' hyperthyroidism. Both conserved end residues are part of each CDR3. A D gene is named only where the DNA matches it firmly. Not all rows give a size; the values are once, few, many and, for expanded clones, a class.

j_call v_call d_call clone_size cdr3_aa cdr3_nt
TRBJ2-5 TRBV4-1 TRBD1 NA CASSQDPGGAQTQYF TGCGCCAGCAGCCAAGATCCAGGGGGCGCACAGACCCAGTACTTC
TRBJ2-7 TRBV28 TRBD1 many CASSPTGGRIYEQYF TGTGCCAGCAGCCCGACAGGGGGCAGAATCTACGAGCAGTACTTC
TRBJ1-1 TRBV13 NA many CASSGEFHTEAFF TGTGCCAGCAGCGGGGAGTTTCACACTGAAGCTTTCTTT
TRBJ1-1 TRBV27 TRBD1 many CASSIYRGQGEAFF TGTGCCAGCAGCATTTACAGGGGGCAGGGGGAAGCTTTCTTT
TRBJ2-6 TRBV20-1 TRBD1 many CSARVAGGVGSGANVLTF TGCAGTGCTAGAGTAGCAGGGGGCGTAGGCTCTGGGGCCAACGTCCTGACTTTC
TRBJ1-5 TRBV7-8 NA NA CASSSRGGVQPQHF TGTGCCAGCAGCTCTAGGGGGGGCGTGCAGCCCCAGCATTTT
TRBJ2-7 TRBV19 NA many CASTPTSTSYEQYF TGTGCCAGTACCCCAACTAGCACCTCTTACGAGCAGTACTTC
TRBJ2-7 TRBV4-2 TRBD2 many CASSQGGLNNEQYF TGTGCCAGCAGCCAAGGGGGACTAAACAACGAGCAGTACTTC
TRBJ1-1 TRBV12-3/TRBV12-4 NA many CASSPGGLRTEAFF TGTGCCAGCAGTCCCGGTGGGCTTAGGACTGAAGCTTTCTTT
TRBJ2-7 TRBV5-1 TRBD1 many CASSLVGFSGGEQYF TGCGCCAGCAGCTTGGTAGGCTTCTCAGGGGGCGAGCAGTACTTC
TRBJ1-1 TRBV30 NA many CAWSVQVSEGAFF TGTGCCTGGAGTGTCCAGGTCAGCGAGGGAGCTTTCTTT
TRBJ2-7 TRBV7-8 TRBD2 many CASSYLPPGTSGRWGFYYEQYF TGTGCCAGCAGCTACCTACCCCCCGGGACTAGCGGGAGATGGGGGTTCTACTACGAGCAGTACTTC
TRBJ1-2 TRBV10-3 NA many CAISDIKGENYGYTF TGTGCCATCAGTGATATAAAGGGAGAGAACTATGGCTACACCTTC
TRBJ2-7 TRBV2 NA many CASSDPAYEQYF TGTGCCAGCAGTGACCCCGCCTACGAGCAGTACTTC
TRBJ2-5 TRBV9 NA many CASSVSTGGLETQYF TGTGCCAGCAGCGTCTCTACTGGGGGGTTGGAGACCCAGTACTTC
TRBJ2-1 TRBV20-1 NA NA CSARDLGTEQFF TGCAGTGCTAGAGATCTCGGGACAGAGCAGTTCTTC
TRBJ1-6 TRBV12-5 NA many CASGLEGGSPLHF TGTGCTAGTGGTTTGGAGGGCGGATCACCCCTCCACTTT
TRBJ2-7 TRBV28 NA few CASSMFVTVGWEQYF TGTGCCAGCAGCATGTTTGTGACCGTTGGCTGGGAGCAGTACTTC